The present TCR beta chain was sequenced within a study of T-cell reconstitution after alpha-beta-depleted transplantation in children. This CDR3 has 14 amino acids. Germline CDR1 SGHRS, CDR2 YFSETQ. As concerns this clonotype: Its antigen is still unknown. At one end, the junction sequence differs from germline, possibly due to a read error.

Unique molecular identifiers featured in how the TCRbeta library was prepared. Via MiXCR, TCRdb re-called the PCR reads, giving one row per CDR3 protein. The sample contains 240,000 or so distinct CDR3 sequences, around 8% of which appear only once. Study conclusions and caveats: Surviving thymic progenitors and recipient T cells were the source of high TCRbeta diversity at day 60 in some patients. In patients about two months after transplant, alpha-beta T cells reportedly arose from several hundred expanded graft clones.

The source was PBMCs, mostly from graft donor cells, collected 180 days after TCRalphabeta/CD19-depleted stem cell transplant. The rearrangement joins TRBV5-1 to TRBJ2-7, with TRBD1 matching 9 bases. The receptor was derived from a male patient younger than 18 who had a stem cell transplant for acute lymphoblastic leukemia, so the T cells may come from the graft donor. The CDR3 loop reads CASSPGQGPYEQHF. CDR3 bases: TGCGCCAGCAGCCCGGGACAGGGACCTTACGAGCAGCACTTC.